The rows below give T cell receptor beta chains drawn from one sample of a study of shared T cell receptors in the human thymus. Assay used: immunoSEQ multiplex PCR; TCRdb lists only in-frame clones, some missing. The table records almost 550,000 clones, around 82% of them present only once. These data also formed part of another study, on human thymus T cells.

Sequencing was performed on thymocytes. All receptors derive from a boy younger than two with a congenital heart defect. CDR3s include the opening cysteine and the closing phenylalanine or tryptophan. D genes are given only for firm matches. Clone size is given for some rows only: seen once, a few or many times, or a class if the clone is expanded.

clone_size	v_call	d_call	j_call	cdr3_aa	cdr3_nt
once	TRBV5-1	TRBD1	TRBJ1-1	CASRNIPTGGEGARTEAFF	TGCGCCAGCAGGAACATCCCGACAGGGGGCGAGGGGGCCCGCACTGAAGCTTTCTTT
NA	TRBV7-3	NA	TRBJ2-1	CASSPGLFTSSYNEQFF	TGTGCCAGCAGCCCCGGACTCTTTACGAGCTCCTACAATGAGCAGTTCTTC
NA	TRBV2	TRBD1	TRBJ1-2	CASTGTGFSANYGYTF	TGTGCCAGCACCGGGACAGGGTTTTCGGCTAACTATGGCTACACCTTC
NA	TRBV7-2	NA	TRBJ1-1	CASTVTENTEAFF	TGTGCCAGCACCGTGACAGAGAACACTGAAGCTTTCTTT
NA	TRBV11-2	NA	TRBJ1-4	CASSYLRREKLFF	TGTGCCAGCAGCTATCTGCGGCGAGAAAAACTGTTTTTT
few	TRBV4-2	NA	TRBJ1-1	CASSPRSESPNTEAFF	TGTGCCAGCAGCCCGAGGTCAGAATCCCCGAACACTGAAGCTTTCTTT
NA	TRBV6-5	NA	TRBJ1-4	CASSSGQFNEKLFF	TGTGCCAGCAGTTCCGGACAGTTTAATGAAAAACTGTTTTTT
NA	TRBV15	TRBD1	TRBJ2-7	CATSSKGSKTSSIDREFPYEQYF	TGTGCCACCAGCTCCAAGGGAAGTAAGACGTCGTCCATAGACAGGGAATTCCCCTACGAGCAGTACTTC
NA	TRBV4-1	TRBD2	TRBJ2-7	CASSQDRGTSGDYEQYF	TGCGCCAGCAGCCAAGATCGAGGGACTAGCGGGGACTACGAGCAGTACTTC
NA	TRBV15	NA	TRBJ1-5	CATSAMSGSGNKDGQPQHF	TGTGCCACCAGCGCAATGTCTGGTTCAGGGAATAAAGATGGACAGCCCCAGCATTTT
few	TRBV14	TRBD1	TRBJ2-2	CASSQDTGENRGTGELFF	TGTGCCAGCAGCCAAGATACAGGGGAAAATCGAGGGACCGGGGAGCTGTTTTTT
NA	TRBV7-3	NA	TRBJ2-1	CASSPLDNTREQFF	TGTGCCAGCAGCCCTCTCGACAATACGCGTGAGCAGTTCTTC
NA	TRBV29-1	NA	TRBJ2-7	CSVLTTGAYEQYF	TGCAGCGTCTTAACGACAGGCGCCTACGAGCAGTACTTC
NA	TRBV15	NA	TRBJ2-7	CATSSGWDSPRGEQYF	TGTGCCACCAGCAGCGGTTGGGACTCCCCTCGAGGGGAGCAGTACTTC
NA	TRBV9	NA	TRBJ2-7	CASSVEPGYEQYF	TGTGCCAGCAGCGTAGAACCGGGCTACGAGCAGTACTTC
NA	TRBV30	TRBD1	TRBJ1-1	CAWSTDRGRRNTEAFF	TGTGCCTGGAGCACGGACAGGGGGCGACGAAACACTGAAGCTTTCTTT
NA	TRBV27	TRBD2	TRBJ2-1	CASRWGGSYNEQFF	TGTGCCAGCAGGTGGGGAGGGTCATACAATGAGCAGTTCTTC
NA	TRBV28	TRBD2	TRBJ2-7	CASRIGTSGRLSYEQYF	TGTGCCAGCAGAATCGGGACTAGCGGGAGGCTGTCCTACGAGCAGTACTTC
NA	TRBV7-3	NA	TRBJ1-1	CASSPTGNTEAFF	TGTGCCAGCAGCCCGACAGGGAACACTGAAGCTTTCTTT
NA	TRBV19	TRBD1	TRBJ1-1	CASSIVGGGQGRTEAFF	TGTGCCAGTAGTATAGTAGGAGGGGGACAGGGAAGGACTGAAGCTTTCTTT
few	TRBV29-1	TRBD1	TRBJ2-7	CSVPGQGDYEQYF	TGCAGCGTCCCGGGACAGGGGGATTACGAGCAGTACTTC
NA	TRBV7-9	TRBD1	TRBJ1-1	CASSRQGAVTEAFF	TGTGCCAGCAGCCGACAGGGGGCGGTCACTGAAGCTTTCTTT
NA	TRBV11-3	TRBD2	TRBJ2-7	CASSLTSGRADEQYF	TGTGCCAGCAGCTTGACTAGCGGGAGGGCCGACGAGCAGTACTTC
NA	TRBV5-4	TRBD1	TRBJ2-1	CASSGDREAAEQFF	TGTGCCAGCAGCGGAGACAGGGAAGCGGCTGAGCAGTTCTTC
few	TRBV6-6	NA	TRBJ2-7	CASSYRVYEQYF	TGTGCCAGCAGTTACCGTGTCTACGAGCAGTACTTC
NA	TRBV5-1	NA	TRBJ2-7	CASSLATRPLVEQYF	TGCGCCAGCAGCTTGGCGACTAGGCCTCTAGTCGAGCAGTACTTC
few	TRBV27	TRBD1	TRBJ2-7	CASSSRDRGQYEQYF	TGTGCCAGCAGTTCCCGGGACAGGGGGCAGTACGAGCAGTACTTC
NA	TRBV4-2	TRBD2	TRBJ2-3	CASSQGGRLAGADTQYF	TGTGCCAGCAGCCAAGGGGGCCGACTAGCGGGCGCAGATACGCAGTATTTT
NA	TRBV27	TRBD2	TRBJ2-3	CATGLVTDTQYF	TGTGCCACCGGACTAGTTACAGATACGCAGTATTTT
NA	TRBV11-3	NA	TRBJ2-2	CASSPEYRGGTGELFF	TGTGCCAGCAGCCCAGAGTACAGGGGAGGAACCGGGGAGCTGTTTTTT
NA	TRBV15	TRBD1	TRBJ1-2	CATSREDYRGDYGYTF	TGTGCCACCAGCAGAGAAGACTACAGGGGAGACTATGGCTACACCTTC
NA	TRBV12-5	TRBD2	TRBJ2-2	CASGTLGEGRWTGELFF	TGTGCTAGTGGAACCCTGGGGGAGGGGCGTTGGACCGGGGAGCTGTTTTTT
few	TRBV7-9	TRBD1	TRBJ1-2	CASSRGTVGGGYTF	TGTGCCAGCAGCCGAGGGACAGTCGGAGGGGGCTACACCTTC
NA	TRBV9	NA	TRBJ2-2	CASSAPGVGGRAGELFF	TGTGCCAGCAGCGCCCCCGGTGTGGGGGGAAGGGCCGGGGAGCTGTTTTTT
NA	TRBV12-5	TRBD1	TRBJ1-1	CASAPTGVNTEAFF	TGTGCTAGTGCCCCGACAGGGGTGAACACTGAAGCTTTCTTT
NA	TRBV5-4	TRBD2	TRBJ2-5	CASSGRLAETQYF	TGTGCCAGCAGCGGTAGACTAGCAGAGACCCAGTACTTC
NA	TRBV6-5	NA	TRBJ2-7	CASSYPRQGSSYEQYF	TGTGCCAGCAGTTACCCCCGGCAGGGAAGCTCCTACGAGCAGTACTTC
NA	TRBV2	TRBD1	TRBJ2-3	CASSKRTGPYTDTQYF	TGTGCCAGCAGCAAACGGACAGGGCCTTACACAGATACGCAGTATTTT
NA	TRBV2	NA	TRBJ1-5	CASSPHIDRITGPQHF	TGTGCCAGCAGCCCCCATATCGACCGAATTACGGGGCCCCAGCATTTT
NA	TRBV18	TRBD2	TRBJ2-3	CASSPPAGAFRDTQYF	TGTGCCAGCTCACCCCCAGCGGGAGCTTTCCGGGATACGCAGTATTTT
NA	TRBV19	TRBD1	TRBJ2-7	CASSKTKTGFYYEQYF	TGTGCCAGTAGTAAAACCAAGACAGGGTTTTATTACGAGCAGTACTTC
NA	TRBV6-1	NA	TRBJ2-3	CLRRTDTQYF	TGCCTGCGGAGAACAGATACGCAGTATTTT
once	TRBV10-2	TRBD1	TRBJ2-2	CASSDRTGLLFF	TGCGCCAGCAGTGATAGGACAGGGTTGCTGTTTTTT
NA	TRBV27	TRBD1	TRBJ1-4	CASSPNRGERKLFF	TGTGCCAGCAGTCCCAACAGGGGGGAGCGAAAACTGTTTTTT
once	TRBV9	TRBD2	TRBJ2-3	CASSARTSGRGRSDTQYF	TGTGCCAGCAGCGCCAGGACTAGCGGGAGAGGGCGATCAGATACGCAGTATTTT
NA	TRBV7-9	TRBD1	TRBJ1-2	CASSLGAHDRGGNGYTF	TGTGCCAGCAGCTTAGGGGCCCATGACAGGGGGGGAAATGGCTACACCTTC
once	TRBV7-2	TRBD2	TRBJ2-7	CASSRGLAGVPDEQYF	TGTGCCAGCAGCCGAGGACTAGCGGGAGTTCCCGACGAGCAGTACTTC
NA	TRBV18	TRBD1	TRBJ2-7	CASSPAFGTGERGEQYF	TGTGCCAGCTCACCAGCATTCGGGACAGGGGAACGAGGCGAGCAGTACTTC
NA	TRBV4-3	TRBD1	TRBJ2-7	CASSQGTGYEQYF	TGCGCCAGCAGCCAAGGGACAGGGTACGAGCAGTACTTC
NA	TRBV5-4	TRBD1	TRBJ2-7	CASSLAGQGPYEQYF	TGTGCCAGCAGCTTGGCGGGACAGGGTCCCTACGAGCAGTACTTC
NA	TRBV19	NA	TRBJ2-1	CATLRPGPGAYNEQFF	TGTGCCACCCTACGCCCCGGGCCGGGAGCCTACAATGAGCAGTTCTTC
few	TRBV7-8	TRBD1	TRBJ1-1	CASSLTPGQLLNTEAFF	TGTGCCAGCAGCTTAACCCCGGGACAGCTATTGAACACTGAAGCTTTCTTT
NA	TRBV28	TRBD1	TRBJ2-7	CASSSPGQGGNEQYF	TGTGCCAGCAGTTCCCCCGGACAGGGGGGAAACGAGCAGTACTTC
NA	TRBV11-2	TRBD2	TRBJ2-1	CASSLDLGLAGAYNEQFF	TGTGCCAGCAGCTTAGATCTCGGACTAGCGGGAGCTTACAATGAGCAGTTCTTC
NA	TRBV7-6	TRBD1	TRBJ2-1	CASTRDSSYHNEQFF	TGTGCCAGCACCCGGGACAGTTCATACCACAATGAGCAGTTCTTC